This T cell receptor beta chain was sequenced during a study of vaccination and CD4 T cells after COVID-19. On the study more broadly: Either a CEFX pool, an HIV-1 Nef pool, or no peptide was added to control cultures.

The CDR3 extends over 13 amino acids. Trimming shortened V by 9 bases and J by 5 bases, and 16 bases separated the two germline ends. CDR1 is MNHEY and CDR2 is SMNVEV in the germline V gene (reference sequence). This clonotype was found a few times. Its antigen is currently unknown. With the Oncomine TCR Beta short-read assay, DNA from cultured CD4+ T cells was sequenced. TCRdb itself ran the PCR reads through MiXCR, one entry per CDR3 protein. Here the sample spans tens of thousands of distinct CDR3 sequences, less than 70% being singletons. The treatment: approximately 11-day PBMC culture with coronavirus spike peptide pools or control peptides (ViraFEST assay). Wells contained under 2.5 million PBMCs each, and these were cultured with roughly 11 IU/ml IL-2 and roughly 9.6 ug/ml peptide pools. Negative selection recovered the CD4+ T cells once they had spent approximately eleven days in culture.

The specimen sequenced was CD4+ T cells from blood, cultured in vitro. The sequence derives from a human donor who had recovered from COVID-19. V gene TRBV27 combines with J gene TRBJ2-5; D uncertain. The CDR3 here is CASGRRQKETQYF. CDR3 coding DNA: TGTGCCAGTGGCAGGCGTCAAAAGGAGACCCAGTACTTC.